These 26 T cell receptor beta chains originate from one sample sequenced in a study of cytomegalovirus exposure and HLA in healthy donors. The assay was immunoSEQ multiplex PCR, and TCRdb's table has in-frame clones only and misses some. The top ten clones hold 12% of a sample with approximately 88,000 clones, about four fifths of them seen once. The sequencing input was PBMCs. These receptors originate from a woman under 30 in good health and CMV-seropositive.

CDR3 region: CSARVGRGYTF. The CDR3 bases are TGCAGTGCTAGGGTCGGTCGGGGCTACACCTTC. The V gene is TRBV20-1, the J gene TRBJ1-2; D is unclear. CDR1 and CDR2 (germline): DFQATT, SNEGSKA (reference sequence). The V end was cut by 3 bases, the J end by 8 bases, with 10 bases between. This CDR3 has 11 amino acids.

The chain is built from TRBV30 and TRBJ1-2; 10 positions match TRBD1. Trimming removed 5 bases from V and 2 bases from J; junction bases left unmatched: 2. The CDR3 spans 13 residues. Germline CDR1 is GTSNPN and CDR2 is SVGIG (reference sequence). The CDR3 sequence is CAWGQGVNYGYTF. The CDR3 DNA is TGTGCCTGGGGACAGGGGGTGAACTATGGCTACACCTTC.

V and J are TRBV7-2 and TRBJ1-1; D gene unclear. This CDR3 spans 13 amino acids. V lost 5 bases, J lost 4 bases, and 11 bases lay in between. Per germline, CDR1 SGHTA and CDR2 FQGNSA. The chain's CDR3 is CASSRGAGTEAFF. The CDR3 DNA follows: TGTGCCAGCAGCCGAGGCGCCGGCACTGAAGCTTTCTTT.

The J gene is TRBJ2-1, the V gene TRBV6-1, with TRBD2 as a possible D gene (5 bases). Germline values: CDR1 MNHNS, CDR2 SASEGT. V lost 2 bases and J 1 base, leaving 9 bases between the germline ends. The CDR3 sequence is 15 residues long. The CDR3 region is CASSESRESYNEQFF. The CDR3 DNA sequence: TGTGCCAGCAGTGAATCGAGGGAATCCTACAATGAGCAGTTCTTC.

The chain links TRBV6-1 to TRBJ2-5, with 9 bases fitting TRBD1. This CDR3 spans 18 amino acids. V lost 3 bases to trimming and J lost 5 bases; unmatched junction nucleotides: 16. Germline values: CDR1 MNHNS, CDR2 SASEGT. The CDR3 loop reads CASSEGERPGQGSETQYF. CDR3 sequence (DNA): TGTGCCAGCAGTGAGGGGGAACGCCCGGGACAGGGTTCCGAGACCCAGTACTTC.

This chain uses TRBV19 with TRBJ2-6; TRBD1 might be the D (6 bases). The CDR3 spans 17 residues. The ends were cut back, 6 bases at V and 1 base at J, with 16 bases in the middle. The germline gives CDR1 LNHDA, CDR2 SQIVND (reference sequence). The CDR3 is CASSDRLGSSGANVLTF. The CDR3 DNA is TGTGCCAGTAGCGACAGGTTGGGTTCGTCTGGGGCCAACGTCCTGACTTTC. The full variable domain, its missing parts supplied by reference TRBV19 and TRBJ2-6, is DGGITQSPKYLFRKEGQNVTLSCEQNLNHDAMYWYRQDPGQGLRLIYYSQIVNDFQKGDIAEGYSVSREKKESFPLTVTSAQKNPTAFYLCASSDRLGSSGANVLTFGAGSRLTVL.

The gene calls are TRBV2 and TRBJ1-1; 8 bases are a match to TRBD1. CDR3 length equals 14 residues. V trimming: 6 bases; J trimming: 5 bases; junction bases outside the gene matches: 8. CDR1 SNHLY and CDR2 FYNNEI come from the germline V gene. CDR3 sequence reads: CASRSIRGRTEAFF. In nucleotides, the CDR3 is TGTGCCAGCAGGTCAATCAGGGGGCGGACTGAAGCTTTCTTT.

The chain is built from TRBV4-1 and TRBJ1-2, with 8 bases identical to TRBD1. Germline trimming cut 4 bases from V and 2 bases from J; bases unmatched to any gene: 3. The CDR3 covers 14 residues. The germline gives CDR1 MGHRA, CDR2 YSYEKL. The CDR3 region is CASSPWTGNYGYTF. The CDR3 nucleotides are TGCGCCAGCAGCCCCTGGACAGGGAACTATGGCTACACCTTC.

The chain recombines TRBV7-9 with TRBJ2-7, with 7 bases that match TRBD1. The CDR3 loop spans 15 amino acids. The V gene end was trimmed by 5 bases and the J gene end by 2 bases; junction bases not matched to a gene: 9. Per germline, CDR1 SEHNR and CDR2 FQNEAQ (reference sequence). In DNA, the CDR3 is TGTGCCAGCAGCAGACGAGACAGGGCGGCCTACGAGCAGTACTTC. Translated, it gives CASSRRDRAAYEQYF.

The rearrangement links TRBV9 to TRBJ2-1, with D possibly being TRBD1 (5 bases). This CDR3 region has 11 residues. Trimming left V 4 bases short and J 10 bases short, with 9 bases between. Germline V lookup: CDR1 SGDLS, CDR2 YYNGEE. The CDR3 bases are TGTGCCAGCAGCCAGGGATGGGAGCAGTTCTTC. Encoded protein: CASSQGWEQFF. The whole variable domain, remainder taken from reference TRBV9 and TRBJ2-1, is DSGVTQTPKHLITATGQRVTLRCSPRSGDLSVYWYQQSLDQGLQFLIQYYNGEERAKGNILERFSAQQFPDLHSELNLSSLELGDSALYFCASSQGWEQFFGPGTRLTVL.

The chain links TRBV6-6 to TRBJ2-1, with 8 bases matching TRBD1. V gave up 4 bases and J gave up 1 base; unmatched junction bases: 6. Germline lookup yields CDR1 MNHNY and CDR2 SVGAGI (reference sequence). CDR3 length equals 16 residues. The CDR3 here is CASSSSGTGSYNEQFF. The CDR3 region has the DNA TGTGCCAGCAGTTCCTCCGGGACAGGATCCTACAATGAGCAGTTCTTC.

V is TRBV5-1 and J is TRBJ1-4; 7 positions agree with TRBD1. This CDR3 comprises 17 residues. Germline CDR1 reads SGHRS; CDR2 reads YFSETQ. Trimming cost V 1 base and J 0 bases; bases outside gene matches: 6. CDR3 in DNA: TGCGCCAGCAGCTTGATGCCAGGGGGAGCAACTAATGAAAAACTGTTTTTT. Its translation is CASSLMPGGATNEKLFF.

The chain is built from TRBV27 and TRBJ1-2; TRBD1 might be the D (5 bases). With 2 bases removed from V and 4 bases from J, the gap between germline ends came to 20 bases. This CDR3 is built from 17 residues. The germline gives CDR1 MNHEY, CDR2 SMNVEV (reference sequence). The CDR3 DNA reads as TGTGCCAGCAGTTTACACTTTTCCCCCCAGGGTAGCTATGGCTACACCTTC. It codes for CASSLHFSPQGSYGYTF.

This clone was detected only once. The rearrangement uses TRBV6-6 and TRBJ2-3, with TRBD2 as a possible D gene (6 bases). The CDR3 consists of 13 residues. CDR1 MNHNY and CDR2 SVGAGI come from the germline V gene (reference sequence). V gave up 2 bases and J gave up 6 bases, with 9 bases separating them. The CDR3 bases are TGTGCCAGCAGTTACGGCCGGGGGGATACGCAGTATTTT. It yields the protein CASSYGRGDTQYF.

This clone was seen a few times. V gene TRBV6-1 combines with J gene TRBJ1-4, with D maybe TRBD1 (5 bases). Germline-derived CDR1 and CDR2 are MNHNS and SASEGT. Trimming left V 5 bases short and J 5 bases short, with 12 bases between. The CDR3 has 14 amino acids. CDR3 DNA: TGTGCCAGCAGTTCTCCTGACAGCAATGAAAAACTGTTTTTT. It encodes CASSSPDSNEKLFF.

The chain recombines TRBV7-7 with TRBJ2-5; 8 positions match TRBD2. Per germline, CDR1 SSHAT and CDR2 FNYEAQ (reference sequence). Germline trimming cut 1 base from V and 2 bases from J; bases unmatched to any gene: 3. This CDR3 has 15 amino acids. CDR3 nucleotides: TGTGCCAGCAGCTTAGATACGGGGGGGCAAGAGACCCAGTACTTC. Amino acid sequence: CASSLDTGGQETQYF.

This clone was picked up one time. This chain connects TRBV9 to TRBJ2-7, with 13 nucleotides matching TRBD2. CDR1 and CDR2 (germline): SGDLS, YYNGEE. V shed 3 bases, J shed 6 bases, and the junction held 0 bases outside the gene matches. This CDR3 spans 13 amino acids. The CDR3 bases are TGTGCCAGCAGCGGGACTAGCGGGGGCGAGCAGTACTTC. Translation: CASSGTSGGEQYF.

The chain combines TRBV11-1 with TRBJ2-4; TRBD2 matches 8 bases. Germline trimming cut 5 bases from V and 5 bases from J; bases unmatched to any gene: 8. The V gene's germline CDR1 is SGHAT and CDR2 FQDESV (reference sequence). This CDR3 contains 15 residues. CDR3 nucleotides: TGTGCCAGCAGCCCCGGGGGGCGGGGGGAAAACATTCAGTACTTC. Encoded protein: CASSPGGRGENIQYF.

V gene TRBV28 combines with J gene TRBJ1-1, with D perhaps matching TRBD1 (6 bases). In germline, CDR1 is MDHEN, CDR2 SYDVKM. Trimming took off 8 bases at V and 1 base at J, with 11 bases between the two ends. This CDR3 comprises 13 residues. The CDR3 loop is CASHMDRNTEAFF. The CDR3 DNA sequence: TGTGCCAGCCACATGGACAGGAACACTGAAGCTTTCTTT. Combining the CDR3 with reference TRBV28 and TRBJ1-1 gives the whole variable domain DVKVTQSSRYLVKRTGEKVFLECVQDMDHENMFWYRQDPGLGLRLIYFSYDVKMKEKGDIPEGYSVSREKKERFSLILESASTNQTSMYLCASHMDRNTEAFFGQGTRLTVV.

The chain recombines TRBV15 with TRBJ1-1; D is unresolved. Trimming left V 3 bases short and J 0 bases short, with 20 bases between. CDR1 and CDR2 (germline): LNHNV, YYDKDF (reference sequence). This CDR3 has 18 amino acids. CDR3: CATSSPVLTVNMNTEAFF. CDR3 DNA sequence: TGTGCCACCAGCAGCCCGGTCTTAACAGTCAACATGAACACTGAAGCTTTCTTT.

This clone was counted between two and nine times. This rearrangement joins TRBV29-1 to TRBJ2-1; a weak D match, TRBD1 (5 bases). This CDR3 has 18 residues. Germline lookup yields CDR1 SQVTM and CDR2 ANQGSEA. The germline V and J ends were trimmed by 2 bases and 0 bases, with 20 bases remaining between them. CDR3 residues: CSVERSTGALSSYNEQFF. The CDR3 nucleotides are TGCAGCGTTGAAAGGTCCACAGGCGCCCTTAGCTCCTACAATGAGCAGTTCTTC.

The chain has TRBV6-5 and TRBJ2-5; TRBD2 agrees at 11 bases. Germline CDR1 MNHEY, CDR2 SVGAGI. The V gene end was trimmed by 0 bases and the J gene end by 4 bases; junction bases not matched to a gene: 4. CDR3 length: 16 residues. The CDR3 protein is CASSYSLLAGGETQYF. The CDR3 DNA follows: TGTGCCAGCAGTTACTCATTGCTAGCGGGGGGAGAGACCCAGTACTTC.

The chain combines TRBV9 with TRBJ2-7; D is perhaps TRBD1 (6 bases). Germline-derived CDR1 and CDR2 are SGDLS and YYNGEE. This CDR3 spans 14 amino acids. Trimming removed 0 bases at V and 5 bases at J, with 12 bases between. The CDR3 nucleotides are TGTGCCAGCAGCGTAGCGGGCAGGGGTCACGAGCAGTACTTC. It yields the protein CASSVAGRGHEQYF. The full variable domain, rest sourced from reference TRBV9 and TRBJ2-7, is DSGVTQTPKHLITATGQRVTLRCSPRSGDLSVYWYQQSLDQGLQFLIQYYNGEERAKGNILERFSAQQFPDLHSELNLSSLELGDSALYFCASSVAGRGHEQYFGPGTRLTVT.

The V gene is TRBV2, the J gene TRBJ2-5; D is undetermined. The germline V gene encodes CDR1 SNHLY and CDR2 FYNNEI. V was clipped by 2 bases and J by 2 bases, with 9 bases between them. The CDR3 consists of 14 residues. The CDR3 protein is CASSEISTQETQYF. The CDR3 DNA reads as TGTGCCAGCAGTGAAATCTCGACACAAGAGACCCAGTACTTC.

The J gene is TRBJ1-6, the V gene TRBV6-6; TRBD1 aligns across 7 bases. J was trimmed by 8 bases and V by 5 bases; bases with no gene match: 12. Germline CDR1 is MNHNY and CDR2 is SVGAGI (reference sequence). The CDR3 spans 16 residues. The CDR3, as DNA: TGTGCCAGCAGTCAACTCCAGGGGGTCTCTGATTCACCCCTCCACTTT. Its translation is CASSQLQGVSDSPLHF.

J is TRBJ2-2 and V is TRBV5-1; D perhaps matches TRBD1 (6 bases). This CDR3 spans 15 amino acids. Trimming pared 2 bases from V and 3 bases from J, leaving 11 bases between. Germline values: CDR1 SGHRS, CDR2 YFSETQ. CDR3 region: CASSFGDKYTGELFF. The CDR3 bases are TGCGCCAGCAGCTTCGGGGACAAATACACCGGGGAGCTGTTTTTT.